These 30 T cell receptor beta chains came from one sample sequenced in a study of T cell repertoires in cytomegalovirus infection. TCRdb redid the calling of the reads with MiXCR, one entry per CDR3 protein. Among some 180,000 distinct CDR3 sequences listed, approximately 18% were seen once. The source material was CD8+ T cells from PBMCs. The receptor source for this set is a human donor in good health (CMV status not recorded). Some clones in this sample may be carry-over from other donors' samples.

The V and J genes are TRBV4-1 and TRBJ1-6; no definite D call. The V gene lost 1 base and the J gene lost 10 bases, with 8 bases spanning the gap. From germline, CDR1 is MGHRA and CDR2 YSYEKL. The CDR3 covers 13 residues. The CDR3 sequence is CASSQAGLSPLHF. CDR3 in DNA: TGCGCCAGCAGCCAAGCGGGTCTCTCACCCCTCCACTTT.

This clonotype appeared a few times. This chain joins TRBV27 and TRBJ2-5; TRBD2 agrees at 8 bases. The V gene's germline CDR1 is MNHEY and CDR2 SMNVEV (reference sequence). The length of the CDR3 is 15 residues. V shed 6 bases, J shed 1 base, and the junction held 7 bases outside the gene matches. In DNA form, the CDR3 reads TGTGCCAGCAGCGGGGGGGCGGGAGGCCAAGAGACCCAGTACTTC. Translated: CASSGGAGGQETQYF.

This clonotype showed up just a few times. The chain links TRBV29-1 to TRBJ1-2; the match to TRBD1 covers 8 bases. In germline, CDR1 is SQVTM, CDR2 ANQGSEA. V dropped 1 base and J dropped 6; count of bases not matched to a gene: 10. This CDR3 has 15 amino acids. CDR3 sequence reads: CSVEGQGQGADGYTF. The DNA for the CDR3 is TGCAGCGTTGAAGGTCAGGGCCAGGGGGCAGATGGCTACACCTTC.

The chain carries TRBV28 and TRBJ1-6; unclear D gene. The V and J ends lost 5 bases and 6 bases respectively, with 11 bases between them. This CDR3 is built from 14 residues. In germline, CDR1 is MDHEN, CDR2 SYDVKM. The CDR3: CASSALNSNSPLHF. CDR3 nucleotides: TGTGCCAGCAGTGCACTAAACAGTAATTCACCCCTCCACTTT.

The V call is TRBV29-1, the J call TRBJ1-1, with D uncertain. Trimming left V 8 bases short and J 6 bases short, with 13 bases between. Per germline, CDR1 SQVTM and CDR2 ANQGSEA. The CDR3 covers 11 residues. CDR3 protein: CSSQIGPEAFF. In DNA, the CDR3 is TGCAGCTCTCAAATTGGGCCTGAAGCTTTCTTT.

This chain uses TRBV20-1 with TRBJ1-1; 8 bases agree with TRBD1. Germline values: CDR1 DFQATT, CDR2 SNEGSKA (reference sequence). This CDR3 spans 13 amino acids. J was trimmed by 3 bases and V by 4 bases; bases with no gene match: 4. The DNA for the CDR3 is TGCAGTGCTACCGGACAGGGTTACACTGAAGCTTTCTTT. This encodes CSATGQGYTEAFF.

This chain connects TRBV12-3 or TRBV12-4 to TRBJ2-2; D possibly corresponds to TRBD1 (6 bases). CDR3 length: 16 residues. V was pared by 4 bases and J by 0 bases, with 12 bases between. CDR3 sequence (DNA): TGTGCCAGCAGTTCCCGGGACACTACGAACACCGGGGAGCTGTTTTTT. It specifies CASSSRDTTNTGELFF.

This clonotype was picked up many times. The rearrangement joins TRBV6-2 or TRBV6-3 to TRBJ2-1, with a weak D call TRBD2 (7 bases). The CDR3 length is 14 residues. Germline V gene lookup returns CDR1 MNHEY and CDR2 SVGEGT. V was shortened by 2 bases and J by 6 bases, with 11 bases between the two germline ends. The CDR3 is CASSYLGGPNEQFF. The CDR3 nucleotides read TGTGCCAGCAGTTACCTCGGGGGGCCCAATGAGCAGTTCTTC.

This clonotype was counted a few times. V usage is TRBV12-3 or TRBV12-4 and J usage is TRBJ1-5; D gene ambiguous. The CDR3 is 14 residues long. Trimming shortened V by 3 bases and J by 1 base, and 7 bases separated the two germline ends. This chain's CDR3 is CASSFSWSNQPQHF. The CDR3 DNA is TGTGCCAGCAGTTTTAGTTGGAGCAATCAGCCCCAGCATTTT.

This clonotype was detected only a few times. J is TRBJ1-2 and V is TRBV7-8, with D perhaps matching TRBD1 (6 bases). CDR1 is SGHVS and CDR2 is FQNEAQ in the germline V gene. V was cut by 5 bases and J by 8 bases, with 12 bases left in between. There are 12 residues in the CDR3. The CDR3 DNA sequence: TGTGCCAGCAGCGTTACAGGGAAAGGCTACACCTTC. It codes for CASSVTGKGYTF.

This clonotype appeared a few times. This chain links TRBV7-8 with TRBJ1-5; D might be TRBD1 (5 bases). Germline CDR1 reads SGHVS; CDR2 reads FQNEAQ. V was clipped by 8 bases and J by 7 bases, with 21 bases between them. There are 15 residues in the CDR3. CDR3 in amino acids: CASGPFDTRGQPQHF. CDR3 DNA sequence: TGTGCCAGCGGACCTTTCGACACCCGGGGGCAGCCCCAGCATTTT.

V gene TRBV6-5 combines with J gene TRBJ2-5, with D perhaps TRBD1 (7 bases). CDR3 size: 15 residues. Germline V CDR1 and CDR2: MNHEY, SVGAGI. The V gene lost 5 bases and the J gene lost 1 base, with 14 bases spanning the gap. As DNA, the CDR3 is TGTGCCAGCAGTCCAGGGGGAGGCCTCCAAGAGACCCAGTACTTC. Amino acid sequence: CASSPGGGLQETQYF.

This clonotype appeared once. The chain carries TRBV29-1 and TRBJ2-3, with a tentative D call TRBD2 (6 bases). V was clipped by 6 bases and J by 6 bases, with 7 bases between them. Germline CDR1 SQVTM, CDR2 ANQGSEA. The CDR3 has 10 residues. The CDR3 loop reads CSVGGDTQYF. For the CDR3, the DNA is TGCAGCGTGGGAGGTGATACGCAGTATTTT.

This clonotype has only a few counts. This chain joins TRBV7-9 and TRBJ1-2; 11 bases align to TRBD1. V lost 3 bases to trimming and J lost 3 bases; unmatched junction nucleotides: 3. Germline values: CDR1 SEHNR, CDR2 FQNEAQ (reference sequence). The CDR3 spans 15 residues. CDR3 sequence reads: CASSLDRGLDYGYTF. In nucleotides, the CDR3 is TGTGCCAGCAGCTTGGACAGGGGGCTCGACTATGGCTACACCTTC.

With respect to this clonotype: Just one base apart from a much larger clone, this may be a read error. The V call is TRBV7-6, the J call TRBJ1-2, with a tentative D call TRBD1 (5 bases). Trimming removed 5 bases from V and 2 bases from J, with 27 bases in between. Germline loops: CDR1 SGHVS, CDR2 FNYEAQ. This CDR3 region has 19 residues. As DNA, the CDR3 is TGTGCCAGCAGCCCGACTGTCGGTGCCCGGACATGGAAAAACTATGGCTACACCTTC. Protein product: CASSPTVGARTWKNYGYTF.

This chain uses TRBV19 with TRBJ1-1; no clear D gene. This CDR3 contains 14 residues. CDR1 is LNHDA and CDR2 is SQIVND in the germline V gene (reference sequence). Trimming took off 5 bases at V and 8 bases at J, with 18 bases between the two ends. CDR3 sequence: CASSGPGVPAEAFF. The CDR3 nucleotides read TGTGCCAGTAGTGGCCCCGGGGTACCGGCCGAAGCTTTCTTT. The full variable domain, rest sourced from reference TRBV19 and TRBJ1-1, is DGGITQSPKYLFRKEGQNVTLSCEQNLNHDAMYWYRQDPGQGLRLIYYSQIVNDFQKGDIAEGYSVSREKKESFPLTVTSAQKNPTAFYLCASSGPGVPAEAFFGQGTRLTVV.

The chain couples TRBV9 to TRBJ1-4, with TRBD1 matching 9 bases. Trimming removed 2 bases from V and 6 bases from J; junction bases left unmatched: 5. CDR1 SGDLS and CDR2 YYNGEE come from the germline V gene. CDR3 length: 15 residues. The CDR3 loop reads CASSVRDRAYEKLFF. The CDR3 DNA follows: TGTGCCAGCAGCGTCCGGGACAGGGCCTATGAAAAACTGTTTTTT.

This clonotype was recorded a few times. Since a much larger clone is just one base distant, this may be a read error. This chain joins TRBV7-2 and TRBJ2-7, with 11 bases fitting TRBD2. Germline assignment: CDR1 SGHTA and CDR2 FQGNSA. V lost 5 bases to trimming and J lost 6 bases; unmatched junction nucleotides: 15. The CDR3 consists of 17 residues. CDR3 sequence: CASSGPSVAGGPCEQYF. DNA of the CDR3: TGTGCCAGCAGCGGCCCGTCGGTAGCGGGGGGGCCTTGCGAGCAGTACTTC.

The chain recombines TRBV29-1 with TRBJ2-7; 9 nucleotides line up with TRBD2. This CDR3 has 13 amino acids. CDR1 is SQVTM, CDR2 ANQGSEA, per germline. J gave up 3 bases and V 4 bases, and 4 bases lay outside the gene matches. DNA for the CDR3: TGCAGCGTTGCGGCTAGCGGGGACTACGAGCAGTACTTC. Amino acid sequence: CSVAASGDYEQYF.

V is TRBV6-8 and J is TRBJ2-7, with D perhaps matching TRBD2 (6 bases). Germline loops: CDR1 MNHGY, CDR2 SAAAGT. This CDR3 region has 12 residues. Trimming removed 6 bases from V and 3 bases from J, with 9 bases in between. CDR3 amino acids: CASSAGSYEQYF. CDR3 sequence (DNA): TGTGCCAGCAGCGCCGGGAGCTACGAGCAGTACTTC.

This clonotype was recorded at least ten times. The chain combines TRBV5-5 with TRBJ2-5; 12 bases match TRBD2. This CDR3 region has 16 residues. Unmatched junction bases numbered 5, after V lost 0 bases and J lost 5 bases. In germline, CDR1 is SGHKS, CDR2 YYEKEE (reference sequence). This CDR3 reads CASSLALAGGRETQYF. CDR3 in DNA: TGTGCCAGCAGCTTGGCCCTAGCGGGGGGGCGGGAGACCCAGTACTTC.

This clonotype was observed a handful of times. V is TRBV7-3 and J is TRBJ2-5, with D possibly being TRBD1 (6 bases). V lost 1 base and J 5 bases, leaving 14 bases between the germline ends. The CDR3 contains 15 residues. CDR1 and CDR2 (germline): SGHTA, FQGTGA. CDR3: CASSLRTADRETQYF. The CDR3 DNA follows: TGTGCCAGCAGCTTAAGGACAGCGGATAGGGAGACCCAGTACTTC.

Written as DNA, the CDR3 is TGTGCCAGCAGCTGGGACAGCGTGAACACTGAAGCTTTCTTT. This encodes CASSWDSVNTEAFF. V and J are TRBV6-2 or TRBV6-3 and TRBJ1-1, with 7 bases lining up with TRBD1. After removal of 6 bases from V and 0 bases from J, the junction contained 4 bases not matched to a gene. The CDR3 runs 14 residues. Per germline, CDR1 MNHEY and CDR2 SVGEGT.

The chain joins TRBV9 to TRBJ2-5, with a possible D match to TRBD1 (6 bases). CDR3 length equals 15 residues. V was trimmed by 0 bases and J by 1 base, leaving 10 bases between them. Per germline, CDR1 SGDLS and CDR2 YYNGEE. The DNA for the CDR3 is TGTGCCAGCAGCGTAGATCAGGGGATCCAAGAGACCCAGTACTTC. Translating it yields CASSVDQGIQETQYF.

This clonotype was seen a single time. The genes are TRBV7-9 and TRBJ2-7; D call uncertain. Between the trimmed V and J ends, which lost 5 bases and 4 bases, there was a span of 18 bases. The CDR3 runs to 15 residues. Germline V CDR1 and CDR2: SEHNR, FQNEAQ (reference sequence). The chain's CDR3 is CASSTQPWASYEQYF. As DNA, the CDR3 is TGTGCCAGCAGCACTCAACCCTGGGCAAGTTACGAGCAGTACTTC.

In its sample, this clonotype was seen once. This chain joins TRBV7-9 and TRBJ1-2; TRBD1 matches 10 bases. The CDR3 totals 15 residues. J lost 5 bases, V lost 5 bases, and 8 bases had no gene match. Germline assignment: CDR1 SEHNR and CDR2 FQNEAQ (reference sequence). Here the CDR3 DNA reads TGTGCCAGCAGCGTAAGGGACAGGGGCAGATATGGCTACACCTTC. This translates into CASSVRDRGRYGYTF.

This clonotype came up a few times. The CDR3: CAWSVGGYEQYF. CDR3 sequence (DNA): TGTGCCTGGAGTGTGGGAGGCTACGAGCAGTACTTC. The chain carries TRBV30 and TRBJ2-7, with D perhaps TRBD2 (6 bases). Germline CDR1 is GTSNPN and CDR2 is SVGIG (reference sequence). The length of the CDR3 is 12 residues. The ends were cut back, 0 bases at V and 3 bases at J, with 6 bases in the middle.

The chain employs TRBV7-9 and TRBJ2-2; D gene uncertain. Germline V lookup: CDR1 SEHNR, CDR2 FQNEAQ (reference sequence). Trimming left V 5 bases short and J 5 bases short, with 9 bases between. This CDR3 contains 13 residues. CDR3 amino acids: CASSPDWTGELFF. The CDR3 nucleotides are TGTGCCAGCAGCCCAGATTGGACCGGGGAGCTGTTTTTT. Combining the CDR3 with reference TRBV7-9 and TRBJ2-2 gives the whole variable domain DTGVSQNPRHKITKRGQNVTFRCDPISEHNRLYWYRQTLGQGPEFLTYFQNEAQLEKSRLLSDRFSAERPKGSFSTLEIQRTEQGDSAMYLCASSPDWTGELFFGEGSRLTVL.

There are a few counts of this clonotype. The CDR3 DNA is TGTGCCACCAGCCAGACAGACGAGCAGTACTTC. It encodes CATSQTDEQYF. This chain connects TRBV24-1 to TRBJ2-7; TRBD1 might be the D (5 bases). Trimming left V 7 bases short and J 5 bases short, with 8 bases between. The CDR3 is 11 residues long. The germline CDR1 and CDR2 sequences are KGHDR and SFDVKD.

This clonotype came up a few times. This chain uses TRBV20-1 with TRBJ2-7; no clear D. Germline-derived CDR1 and CDR2 are DFQATT and SNEGSKA (reference sequence). The CDR3 extends over 14 amino acids. Trimming stripped 4 bases from V and 0 bases from J, with 13 bases between. CDR3: CSATPTESSYEQYF. The CDR3 nucleotides are TGCAGTGCTACTCCGACTGAAAGCTCCTACGAGCAGTACTTC.